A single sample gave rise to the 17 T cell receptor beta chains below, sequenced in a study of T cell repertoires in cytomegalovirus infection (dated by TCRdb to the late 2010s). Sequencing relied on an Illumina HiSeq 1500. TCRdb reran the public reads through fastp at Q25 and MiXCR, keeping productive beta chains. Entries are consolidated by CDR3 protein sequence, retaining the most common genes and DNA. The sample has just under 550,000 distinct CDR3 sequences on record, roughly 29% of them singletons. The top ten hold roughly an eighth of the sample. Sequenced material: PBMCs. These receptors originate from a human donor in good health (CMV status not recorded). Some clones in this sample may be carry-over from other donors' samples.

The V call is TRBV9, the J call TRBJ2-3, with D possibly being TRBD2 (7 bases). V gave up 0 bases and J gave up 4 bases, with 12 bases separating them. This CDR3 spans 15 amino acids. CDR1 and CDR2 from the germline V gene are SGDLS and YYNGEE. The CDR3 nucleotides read TGTGCCAGCAGCGTAGGGGGGGGGCCTGCAGATACGCAGTATTTT. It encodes CASSVGGGPADTQYF.

CDR3 loop: CATSRPPGDEGFRDEQFF. CDR3 sequence (DNA): TGTGCCACCAGCAGACCTCCCGGGGACGAGGGTTTTAGGGATGAGCAGTTCTTC. The V gene is TRBV15, the J gene TRBJ2-1; D might be TRBD1 or TRBD2, each matching 5 bases. The V and J ends lost 2 bases and 8 bases respectively, with 25 bases between them. Germline V lookup: CDR1 LNHNV, CDR2 YYDKDF (reference sequence). CDR3 size: 18 residues.

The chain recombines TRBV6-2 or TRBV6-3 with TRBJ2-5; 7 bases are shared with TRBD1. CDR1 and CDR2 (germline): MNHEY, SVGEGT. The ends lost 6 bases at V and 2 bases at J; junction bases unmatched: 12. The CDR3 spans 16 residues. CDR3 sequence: CASSPQGRGLQETQYF. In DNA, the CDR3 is TGTGCCAGCAGCCCCCAGGGAAGGGGGCTTCAAGAGACCCAGTACTTC.

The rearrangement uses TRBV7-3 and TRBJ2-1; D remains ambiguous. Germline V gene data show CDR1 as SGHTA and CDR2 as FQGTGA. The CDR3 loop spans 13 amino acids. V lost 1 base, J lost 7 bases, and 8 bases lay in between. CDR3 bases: TGTGCCAGCAGCTTAAATACCGCGAATGAGCAGTTCTTC. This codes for CASSLNTANEQFF. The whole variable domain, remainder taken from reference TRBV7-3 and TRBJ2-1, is GAGVSQTPSNKVTEKGKYVELRCDPISGHTALYWYRQSLGQGPEFLIYFQGTGAADDSGLPNDRFFAVRPEGSVSTLKIQRTERGDSAVYLCASSLNTANEQFFGPGTRLTVL.

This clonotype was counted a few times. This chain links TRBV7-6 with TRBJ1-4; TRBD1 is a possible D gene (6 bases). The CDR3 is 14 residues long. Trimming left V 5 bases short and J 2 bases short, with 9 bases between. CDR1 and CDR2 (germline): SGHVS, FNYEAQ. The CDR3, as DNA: TGTGCCAGCAGCAAACAGGGTACTAATGAAAAACTGTTTTTT. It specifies CASSKQGTNEKLFF. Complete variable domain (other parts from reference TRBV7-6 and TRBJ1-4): GAGVSQSPRYKVTKRGQDVALRCDPISGHVSLYWYRQALGQGPEFLTYFNYEAQQDKSGLPNDRFSAERPEGSISTLTIQRTEQRDSAMYRCASSKQGTNEKLFFGSGTQLSVL.

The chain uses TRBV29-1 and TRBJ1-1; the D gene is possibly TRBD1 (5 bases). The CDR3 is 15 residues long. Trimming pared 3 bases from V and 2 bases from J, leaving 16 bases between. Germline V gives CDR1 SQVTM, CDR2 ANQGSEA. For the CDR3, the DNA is TGCAGCGTTGACGTCAGGGCAACTAAAAACACTGAAGCTTTCTTT. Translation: CSVDVRATKNTEAFF.

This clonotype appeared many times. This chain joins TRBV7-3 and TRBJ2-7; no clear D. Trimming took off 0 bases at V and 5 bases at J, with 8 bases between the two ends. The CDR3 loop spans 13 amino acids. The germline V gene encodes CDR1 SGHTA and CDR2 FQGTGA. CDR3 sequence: CASSLTGRNEQYF. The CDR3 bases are TGTGCCAGCAGCTTAACCGGGCGGAACGAGCAGTACTTC.

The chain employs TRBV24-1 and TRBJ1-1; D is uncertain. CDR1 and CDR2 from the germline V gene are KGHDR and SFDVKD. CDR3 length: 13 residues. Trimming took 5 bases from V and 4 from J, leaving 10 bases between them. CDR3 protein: CATSASGGTEAFF. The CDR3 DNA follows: TGTGCCACCAGTGCGTCGGGTGGCACTGAAGCTTTCTTT.

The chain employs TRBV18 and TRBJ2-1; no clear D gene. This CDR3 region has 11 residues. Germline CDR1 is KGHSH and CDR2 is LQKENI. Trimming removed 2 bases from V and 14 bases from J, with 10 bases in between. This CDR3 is CASSPGPWEFF. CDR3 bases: TGTGCCAGCTCACCAGGGCCGTGGGAGTTCTTC.

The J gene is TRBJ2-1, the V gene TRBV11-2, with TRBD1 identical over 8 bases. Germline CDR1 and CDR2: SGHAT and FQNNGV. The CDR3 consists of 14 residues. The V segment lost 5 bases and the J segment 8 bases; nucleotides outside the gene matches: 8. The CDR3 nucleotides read TGTGCCAGCAGCGTGGGACAGGTTTTCGATGAGCAGTTCTTC. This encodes CASSVGQVFDEQFF.

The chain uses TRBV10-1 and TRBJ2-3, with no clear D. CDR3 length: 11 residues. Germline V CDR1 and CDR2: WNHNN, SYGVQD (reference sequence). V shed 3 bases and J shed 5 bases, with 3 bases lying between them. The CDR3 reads CASSEEDTQYF. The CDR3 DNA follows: TGCGCCAGCAGTGAAGAAGATACGCAGTATTTT.

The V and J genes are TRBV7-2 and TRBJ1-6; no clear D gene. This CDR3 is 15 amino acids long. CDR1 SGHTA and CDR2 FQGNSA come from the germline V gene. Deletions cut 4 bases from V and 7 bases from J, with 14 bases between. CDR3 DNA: TGTGCCAGCAGCTCAAACTCAAGGGTAAATTCACCCCTCCACTTT. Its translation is CASSSNSRVNSPLHF.

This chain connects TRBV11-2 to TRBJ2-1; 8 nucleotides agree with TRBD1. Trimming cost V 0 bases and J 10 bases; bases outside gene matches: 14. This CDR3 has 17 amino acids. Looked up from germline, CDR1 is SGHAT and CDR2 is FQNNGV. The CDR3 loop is CASSLDPVTGAKGEQFF. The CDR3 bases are TGTGCCAGCAGCTTAGATCCCGTGACAGGGGCCAAGGGGGAGCAGTTCTTC.

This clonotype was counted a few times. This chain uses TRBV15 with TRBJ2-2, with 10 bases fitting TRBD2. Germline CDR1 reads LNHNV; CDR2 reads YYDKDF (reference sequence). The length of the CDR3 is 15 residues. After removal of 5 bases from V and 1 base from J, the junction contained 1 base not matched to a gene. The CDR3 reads CATSGTSENTGELFF. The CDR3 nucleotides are TGTGCCACCAGCGGGACTAGCGAGAACACCGGGGAGCTGTTTTTT.

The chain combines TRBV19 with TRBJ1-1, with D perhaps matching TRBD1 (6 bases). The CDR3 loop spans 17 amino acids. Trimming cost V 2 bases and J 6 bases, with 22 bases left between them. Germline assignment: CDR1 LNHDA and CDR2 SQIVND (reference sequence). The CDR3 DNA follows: TGTGCCAGTAGTATATATAGGGGGGGCGGAGGATTGCCTGAAGCTTTCTTT. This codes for CASSIYRGGGGLPEAFF.

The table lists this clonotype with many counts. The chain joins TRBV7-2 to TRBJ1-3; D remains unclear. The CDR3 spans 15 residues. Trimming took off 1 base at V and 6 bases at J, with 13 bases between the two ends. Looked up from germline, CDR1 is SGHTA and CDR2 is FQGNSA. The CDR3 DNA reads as TGTGCCAGCAGCTTAGGGCAGGTGGGAGCAAACACCATATATTTT. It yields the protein CASSLGQVGANTIYF.

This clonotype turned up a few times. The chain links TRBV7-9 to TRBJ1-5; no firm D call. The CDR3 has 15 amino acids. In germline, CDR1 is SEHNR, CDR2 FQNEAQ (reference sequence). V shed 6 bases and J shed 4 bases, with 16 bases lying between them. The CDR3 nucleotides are TGTGCCAGCAGTTTGGACGGGCTTGGAAATCAGCCCCAGCATTTT. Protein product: CASSLDGLGNQPQHF. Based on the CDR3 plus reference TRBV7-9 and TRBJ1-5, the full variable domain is DTGVSQNPRHKITKRGQNVTFRCDPISEHNRLYWYRQTLGQGPEFLTYFQNEAQLEKSRLLSDRFSAERPKGSFSTLEIQRTEQGDSAMYLCASSLDGLGNQPQHFGDGTRLSIL.